A single sample gave rise to the 22 T cell receptor beta chains below, sequenced in a study of low-dose radiotherapy and immunotherapy resistance in tumors. First-strand cDNA relied on TRAV- and TRBV-specific primers spanning alpha and beta chains. Amplification, which lasted around 20 PCR cycles, used a constant-region primer and V-primer adapter to amplify TCRs. MiXCR, applied by TCRdb to the reads, yields one record per CDR3 protein. The sample holds 9,500 to 10,000 distinct CDR3 sequences, approximately 81% seen once. These receptors all stem from a human donor with advanced metastatic prostate, ovarian, gallbladder or colorectal cancer (not recorded which). This table probably holds off-target reads from a library built for another chain.

The rearrangement uses TRBV2 and TRBJ2-3; no clear D. The germline V gene encodes CDR1 SNHLY and CDR2 FYNNEI. The CDR3 is made up of 14 amino acids. V lost 7 bases, J lost 0 bases, and 11 bases lay in between. The CDR3 sequence: CASTRTASTDTQYF. The CDR3 coding sequence is TGTGCCAGCACCAGAACAGCTAGCACAGATACGCAGTATTTT. Together with reference TRBV2 and TRBJ2-3, the CDR3 gives the full variable domain: EPEVTQTPSHQVTQMGQEVILRCVPISNHLYFYWYRQILGQKVEFLVSFYNNEISEKSEIFDDQFSVERPDGSNFTLKIRSTKLEDSAMYFCASTRTASTDTQYFGPGTRLTVL.

The chain has TRBV6-2 or TRBV6-3 and TRBJ1-1; D not certain. The CDR3 is 15 residues long. Germline V gene sequence: CDR1 MNHEY, CDR2 SVGEGT. V shed 5 bases and J shed 6 bases, with 19 bases lying between them. This chain's CDR3 is CASSQQTSPKAEAFF. The CDR3 nucleotides read TGTGCCAGCAGTCAGCAGACATCGCCCAAAGCTGAAGCTTTCTTT.

V and J are TRBV20-1 and TRBJ1-1, with a weak D call TRBD1 (6 bases). Germline CDR1 and CDR2: DFQATT and SNEGSKA (reference sequence). The CDR3 is 11 amino acids. V lost 5 bases to trimming and J lost 9 bases, with 13 bases between them. The CDR3 bases are TGCAGTGCTGAAAACGACAGGAAAGCTTTCTTT. It translates to CSAENDRKAFF.

V is TRBV5-1 and J is TRBJ1-2; TRBD1 agrees at 10 bases. J gave up 3 bases and V 0 bases, and 2 bases lay outside the gene matches. CDR1 and CDR2 from the germline V gene are SGHRS and YFSETQ. This CDR3 has 15 residues. The DNA for the CDR3 is TGCGCCAGCAGCTTGGCGGACAGGGGGGACTATGGCTACACCTTC. Its translation is CASSLADRGDYGYTF.

V gene TRBV28 combines with J gene TRBJ2-2, with 7 bases matching TRBD2. From germline, CDR1 is MDHEN and CDR2 SYDVKM. V lost 11 bases and J lost 5; bases outside the gene matches: 14. The CDR3 consists of 15 residues. This CDR3 is CASHRPAGITGELFF. CDR3 nucleotides: TGTGCCTCACACCGTCCAGCGGGAATAACCGGGGAGCTGTTTTTT.

The chain joins TRBV29-1 to TRBJ2-3; 8 nucleotides agree with TRBD2. The ends lost 0 bases at V and 5 bases at J; junction bases unmatched: 7. The CDR3 sequence is 15 residues long. CDR1 is SQVTM and CDR2 is ANQGSEA in the germline V gene. CDR3 amino acids: CSVEDGNAGGDTQYF. CDR3 nucleotide sequence: TGCAGCGTTGAAGATGGGAACGCGGGAGGAGATACGCAGTATTTT.

The V call is TRBV28, the J call TRBJ2-1, with TRBD2 matching over 7 bases. CDR3 length: 16 residues. Trimming took 1 base from V and 4 from J; bases not matched to a gene: 7. The germline V gene encodes CDR1 MDHEN and CDR2 SYDVKM. The CDR3 DNA is TGTGCCAGCAGTTTATTGGTGGCGGGAGCATACAATGAGCAGTTCTTC. It is translated as CASSLLVAGAYNEQFF.

The chain couples TRBV28 to TRBJ2-1; 8 nucleotides agree with TRBD1. The CDR3 is 15 residues long. V was clipped by 3 bases and J by 7 bases; unmatched bases: 8. Germline CDR1 and CDR2: MDHEN and SYDVKM. CDR3 in DNA: TGTGCCAGCAGTTTGTTCCAGGGGGCCCAGAATGAGCAGTTCTTC. Its protein product is CASSLFQGAQNEQFF. Full variable domain (remainder filled in from reference TRBV28 and TRBJ2-1): DVKVTQSSRYLVKRTGEKVFLECVQDMDHENMFWYRQDPGLGLRLIYFSYDVKMKEKGDIPEGYSVSREKKERFSLILESASTNQTSMYLCASSLFQGAQNEQFFGPGTRLTVL.

The chain joins TRBV5-4 to TRBJ2-1; D perhaps matches TRBD2 (6 bases). V was cut by 0 bases and J by 7 bases, with 11 bases left in between. The V gene's germline CDR1 is SGHNT and CDR2 YYREEE (reference sequence). The CDR3 length is 14 residues. The CDR3 is CASSLGGGINEQFF. The CDR3 coding sequence is TGTGCCAGCAGCTTGGGGGGCGGGATAAATGAGCAGTTCTTC.

The chain recombines TRBV5-5 with TRBJ1-2, with D maybe TRBD1 (6 bases). Per germline, CDR1 SGHKS and CDR2 YYEKEE (reference sequence). V was shortened by 0 bases and J by 4 bases, with 10 bases between the two germline ends. The CDR3 runs to 14 residues. CDR3 coding DNA: TGTGCCAGCAGCTTGGAACAGGGACGCTATGGCTACACCTTC. Its translation is CASSLEQGRYGYTF.

Turning to this clonotype: The germline gene is not matched at one end of the junction; a read error may be the cause. The chain joins TRBV28 to TRBJ2-7; tentatively, D is TRBD2 (5 bases). This CDR3 region has 12 residues. Germline loops: CDR1 MDHEN, CDR2 SYDVKM. The DNA of the CDR3 is TGTGCCAGCAGCTTATCCTCGGGAGAGCAGTACTTC. Its protein product is CASSLSSGEQYF. The entire variable domain, with the rest obtained from reference TRBV28 and TRBJ2-7, is as follows: DVKVTQSSRYLVKRTGEKVFLECVQDMDHENMFWYRQDPGLGLRLIYFSYDVKMKEKGDIPEGYSVSREKKERFSLILESASTNQTSMYLCASSLSSGEQYFGPGTRLTVT.

The V gene is TRBV12-3 or TRBV12-4, the J gene TRBJ2-7, with D unclear. V gave up 7 bases and J gave up 3 bases, with 10 bases separating them. This CDR3 spans 12 amino acids. The CDR3 region has the DNA TGTGCCAGCACCCACAGTCTCTACGAGCAGTACTTC. This gives the protein CASTHSLYEQYF.

This sequence joins TRBV24-1 and TRBJ2-1; D is unresolved. V was cut by 6 bases and J by 0 bases, with 17 bases left in between. The CDR3 totals 17 residues. The germline V gene encodes CDR1 KGHDR and CDR2 SFDVKD. CDR3 region: CATSPSGPSSSYNEQFF. CDR3 in DNA: TGTGCCACCAGTCCCTCGGGCCCGAGCAGCTCCTACAATGAGCAGTTCTTC.

This chain uses TRBV19 with TRBJ2-2; D is possibly TRBD1 (6 bases). The CDR3 consists of 14 residues. V gave up 5 bases and J gave up 2 bases, with 9 bases separating them. The germline V gene has CDR1 LNHDA and CDR2 SQIVND (reference sequence). Written as DNA, the CDR3 is TGTGCCAGTAGTGTACAGGGTAACACCGGGGAGCTGTTTTTT. Encoded protein: CASSVQGNTGELFF.

The V and J genes are TRBV26 and TRBJ2-3; the table's D call, TRBD2, was not checked against the DNA. TRBV26 is designated a pseudogene. This CDR3 is 18 amino acids long. CDR3 loop: CASSDSIAGGPSTDTQYF. The CDR3 nucleotides are TGTGCCAGCAGCGACTCGATAGCGGGAGGGCCTAGCACAGATACGCAGTATTTT.

V gene TRBV11-1 combines with J gene TRBJ2-2, with D maybe TRBD1 (6 bases). The CDR3 extends over 15 amino acids. Between the trimmed V and J ends, which lost 7 bases and 1 base, there was a span of 13 bases. In germline, CDR1 is SGHAT, CDR2 FQDESV (reference sequence). This CDR3 is CASKNRELNTGELFF. CDR3 DNA sequence: TGTGCCAGCAAAAACAGGGAATTGAACACCGGGGAGCTGTTTTTT.

This clonotype has just a few counts. The chain links TRBV14 to TRBJ2-1; 8 bases line up with TRBD2. The germline gives CDR1 SGHDN, CDR2 FVKESK. The CDR3 covers 15 residues. The V segment lost 0 bases and the J segment 6 bases; nucleotides outside the gene matches: 4. CDR3 DNA sequence: TGTGCCAGCAGCCAAGATCTGGCGGGGGGCAATGAGCAGTTCTTC. Translating it yields CASSQDLAGGNEQFF.

This chain joins TRBV5-1 and TRBJ2-1, with 13 bases that match TRBD2. The CDR3 is 18 residues long. Trimming cost V 0 bases and J 3 bases; bases outside gene matches: 6. Germline V gene data show CDR1 as SGHRS and CDR2 as YFSETQ. In nucleotides, the CDR3 is TGCGCCAGCAGCTTGGTTACTAGCGGGAGGGCCGGCTACAATGAGCAGTTCTTC. This gives the protein CASSLVTSGRAGYNEQFF.

In its sample, this clonotype was seen a few times. The J gene is TRBJ1-1, the V gene TRBV4-1, with D unresolved. The CDR3 is 15 amino acids. Germline CDR1 MGHRA, CDR2 YSYEKL. Trimming stripped 0 bases from V and 0 bases from J, with 8 bases between. The CDR3 loop reads CASSQDPQVNTEAFF. CDR3 nucleotide sequence: TGCGCCAGCAGCCAAGATCCACAAGTGAACACTGAAGCTTTCTTT.

This clonotype came up a few times. The rearrangement joins TRBV6-6 to TRBJ2-3; D remains unclear. Between the trimmed V and J ends, which lost 5 bases and 0 bases, there was a span of 3 bases. Germline V CDR1 and CDR2: MNHNY, SVGAGI (reference sequence). The length of the CDR3 is 12 residues. In DNA form, the CDR3 reads TGTGCCAGCAGTCTCAGCACAGATACGCAGTATTTT. Its protein product is CASSLSTDTQYF.

The chain combines TRBV6-5 with TRBJ1-5; D gene unclear. V lost 5 bases and J lost 0, with 8 bases in between. CDR1 and CDR2 from the germline V gene are MNHEY and SVGAGI. The CDR3 extends over 14 amino acids. The CDR3 region is CASSATNSNQPQHF. The CDR3 bases are TGTGCCAGCAGTGCTACAAATAGCAATCAGCCCCAGCATTTT.

This clonotype was found a few times. CDR3 bases: TGTGCCAGCAGCCAAGGGACTAGCGGTGCCTACGAGCAGTACTTC. Translated: CASSQGTSGAYEQYF. The rearrangement uses TRBV5-4 and TRBJ2-7; 11 bases line up with TRBD2. With V trimmed by 4 bases and J by 2 bases, 5 bases remained unmatched. The CDR3 has 15 amino acids. Germline V gene data show CDR1 as SGHNT and CDR2 as YYREEE (reference sequence).